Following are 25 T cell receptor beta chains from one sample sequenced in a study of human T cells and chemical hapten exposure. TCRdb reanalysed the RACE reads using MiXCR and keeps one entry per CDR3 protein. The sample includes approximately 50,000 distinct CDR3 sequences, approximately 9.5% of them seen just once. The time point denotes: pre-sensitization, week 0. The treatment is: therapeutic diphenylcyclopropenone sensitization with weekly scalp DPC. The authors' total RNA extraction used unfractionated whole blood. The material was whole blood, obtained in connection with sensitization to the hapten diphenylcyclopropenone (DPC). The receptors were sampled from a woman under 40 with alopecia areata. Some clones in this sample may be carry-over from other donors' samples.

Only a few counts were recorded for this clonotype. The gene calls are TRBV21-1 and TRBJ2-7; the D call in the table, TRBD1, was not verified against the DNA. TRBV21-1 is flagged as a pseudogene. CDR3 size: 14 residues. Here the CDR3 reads CASSNRDRGYEQYF. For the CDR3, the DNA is TGTGCCAGCAGCAACCGGGACAGGGGGTACGAGCAGTACTTC.

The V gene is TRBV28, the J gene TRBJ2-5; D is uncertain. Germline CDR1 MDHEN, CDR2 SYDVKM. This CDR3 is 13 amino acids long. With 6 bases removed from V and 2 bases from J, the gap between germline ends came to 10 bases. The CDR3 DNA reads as TGTGCCAGCAGCTCCGACCCTCAAGAGACCCAGTACTTC. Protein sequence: CASSSDPQETQYF.

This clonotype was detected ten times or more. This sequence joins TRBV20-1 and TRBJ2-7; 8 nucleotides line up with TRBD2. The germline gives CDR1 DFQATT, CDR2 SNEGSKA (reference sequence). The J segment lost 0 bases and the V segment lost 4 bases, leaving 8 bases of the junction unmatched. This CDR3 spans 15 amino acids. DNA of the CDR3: TGCAGTGCTACACTTGGAGCGGGGGACTCCTACGAGCAGTACTTC. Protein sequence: CSATLGAGDSYEQYF.

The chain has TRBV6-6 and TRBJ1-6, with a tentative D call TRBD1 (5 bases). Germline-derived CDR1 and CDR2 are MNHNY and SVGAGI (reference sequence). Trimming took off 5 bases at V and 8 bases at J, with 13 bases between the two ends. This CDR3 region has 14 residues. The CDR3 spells CASSSRDRDSPLHF. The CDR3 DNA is TGTGCCAGCAGTAGCCGGGACCGGGATTCACCCCTCCACTTT.

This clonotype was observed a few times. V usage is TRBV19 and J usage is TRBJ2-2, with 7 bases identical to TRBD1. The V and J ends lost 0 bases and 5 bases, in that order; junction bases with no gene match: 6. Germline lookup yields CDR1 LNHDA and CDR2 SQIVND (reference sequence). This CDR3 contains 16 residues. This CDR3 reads CASSIDTGASTGELFF. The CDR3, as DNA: TGTGCCAGTAGTATAGATACAGGGGCGAGTACCGGGGAGCTGTTTTTT. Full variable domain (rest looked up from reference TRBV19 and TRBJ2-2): DGGITQSPKYLFRKEGQNVTLSCEQNLNHDAMYWYRQDPGQGLRLIYYSQIVNDFQKGDIAEGYSVSREKKESFPLTVTSAQKNPTAFYLCASSIDTGASTGELFFGEGSRLTVL.

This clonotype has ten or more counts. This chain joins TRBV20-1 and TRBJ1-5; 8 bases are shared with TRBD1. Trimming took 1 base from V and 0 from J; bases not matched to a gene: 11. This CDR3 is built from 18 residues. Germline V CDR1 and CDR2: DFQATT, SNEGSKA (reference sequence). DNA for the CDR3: TGCAGTGCTAGAGTTCCAGGGGGCCCCCTAAATAGCAATCAGCCCCAGCATTTT. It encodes CSARVPGGPLNSNQPQHF.

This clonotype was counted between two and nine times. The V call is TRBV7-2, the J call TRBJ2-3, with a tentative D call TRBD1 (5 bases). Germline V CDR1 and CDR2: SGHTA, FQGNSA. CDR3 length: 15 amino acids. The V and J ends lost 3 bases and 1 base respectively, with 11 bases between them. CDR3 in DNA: TGTGCCAGCAGCTTCGTATGGGGCGGCACAGATACGCAGTATTTT. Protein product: CASSFVWGGTDTQYF.

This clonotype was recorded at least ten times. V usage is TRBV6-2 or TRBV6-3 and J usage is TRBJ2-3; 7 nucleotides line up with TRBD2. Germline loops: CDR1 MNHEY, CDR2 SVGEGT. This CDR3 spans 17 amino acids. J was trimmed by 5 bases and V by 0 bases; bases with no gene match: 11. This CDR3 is CASSYSLGGAGRDTQYF. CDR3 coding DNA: TGTGCCAGCAGTTACTCGTTGGGAGGGGCTGGGAGAGATACGCAGTATTTT.

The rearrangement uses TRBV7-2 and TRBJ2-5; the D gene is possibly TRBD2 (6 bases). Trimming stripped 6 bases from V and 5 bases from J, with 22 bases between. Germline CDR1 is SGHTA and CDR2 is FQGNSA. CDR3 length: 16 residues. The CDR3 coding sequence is TGTGCCAGCAGTCGCTTCCAGGGAGGAAACGGGGAGACCCAGTACTTC. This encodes CASSRFQGGNGETQYF.

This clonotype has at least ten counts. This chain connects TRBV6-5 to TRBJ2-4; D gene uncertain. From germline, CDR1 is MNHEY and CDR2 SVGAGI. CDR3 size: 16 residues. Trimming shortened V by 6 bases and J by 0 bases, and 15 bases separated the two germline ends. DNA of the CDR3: TGTGCCAGCAGCCAAACACTCCTACTAGCCAAAAACATTCAGTACTTC. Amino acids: CASSQTLLLAKNIQYF.

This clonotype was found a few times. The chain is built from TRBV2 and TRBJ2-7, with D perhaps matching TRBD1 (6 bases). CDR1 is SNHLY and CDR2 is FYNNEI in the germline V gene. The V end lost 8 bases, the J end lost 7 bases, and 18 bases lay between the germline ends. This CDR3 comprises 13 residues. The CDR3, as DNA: TGTGCCAGCTCTCGCGTGGGGGCAGGGGAGCAGTACTTC. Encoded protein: CASSRVGAGEQYF.

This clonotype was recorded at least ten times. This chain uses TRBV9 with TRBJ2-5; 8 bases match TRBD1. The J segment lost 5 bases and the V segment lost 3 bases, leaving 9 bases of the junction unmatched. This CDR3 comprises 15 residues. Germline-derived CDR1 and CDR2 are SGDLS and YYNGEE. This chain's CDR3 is CASSATGARAETQYF. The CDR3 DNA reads TGTGCCAGCAGCGCGACAGGGGCGAGGGCGGAGACCCAGTACTTC.

The DNA for the CDR3 is TGTGCCAGCAGTTCTACAGGGAGGACTGAAGCTTTCTTT. It is translated as CASSSTGRTEAFF. The rearrangement joins TRBV6-5 to TRBJ1-1, with TRBD1 as a possible D gene (6 bases). Germline assignment: CDR1 MNHEY and CDR2 SVGAGI. Trimming removed 4 bases at V and 5 bases at J, with 11 bases between. This CDR3 region has 13 residues.

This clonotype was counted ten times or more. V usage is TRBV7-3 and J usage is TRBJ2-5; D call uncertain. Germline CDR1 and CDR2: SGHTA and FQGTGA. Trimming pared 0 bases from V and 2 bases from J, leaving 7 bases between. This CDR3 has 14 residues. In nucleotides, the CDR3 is TGTGCCAGCAGCTTAACTGCACAACAAGAGACCCAGTACTTC. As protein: CASSLTAQQETQYF.

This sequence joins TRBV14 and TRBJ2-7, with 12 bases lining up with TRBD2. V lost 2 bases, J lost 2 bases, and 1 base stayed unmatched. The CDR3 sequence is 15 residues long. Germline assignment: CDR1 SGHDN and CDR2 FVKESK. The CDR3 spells CASSQRLAGAYEQYF. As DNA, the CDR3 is TGTGCCAGCAGCCAAAGACTAGCGGGAGCCTACGAGCAGTACTTC.

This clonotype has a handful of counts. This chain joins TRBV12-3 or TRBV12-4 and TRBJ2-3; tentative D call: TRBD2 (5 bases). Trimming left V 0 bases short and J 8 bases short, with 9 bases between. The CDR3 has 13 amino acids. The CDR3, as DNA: TGTGCCAGCAGTTTAGCGTCACGGGGTACGCAGTATTTT. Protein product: CASSLASRGTQYF.

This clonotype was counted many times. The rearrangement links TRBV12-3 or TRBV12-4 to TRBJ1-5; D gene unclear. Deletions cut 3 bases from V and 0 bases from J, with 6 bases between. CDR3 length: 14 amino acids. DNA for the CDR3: TGTGCCAGCAGTTTTGGTTATAGCAATCAGCCCCAGCATTTT. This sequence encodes CASSFGYSNQPQHF.

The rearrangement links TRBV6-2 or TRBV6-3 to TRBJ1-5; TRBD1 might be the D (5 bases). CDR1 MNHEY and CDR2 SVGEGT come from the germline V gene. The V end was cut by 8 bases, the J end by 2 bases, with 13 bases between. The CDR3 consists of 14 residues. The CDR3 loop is CASPTAYRNQPQHF. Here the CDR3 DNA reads TGTGCCAGCCCGACAGCTTATCGCAATCAGCCCCAGCATTTT.

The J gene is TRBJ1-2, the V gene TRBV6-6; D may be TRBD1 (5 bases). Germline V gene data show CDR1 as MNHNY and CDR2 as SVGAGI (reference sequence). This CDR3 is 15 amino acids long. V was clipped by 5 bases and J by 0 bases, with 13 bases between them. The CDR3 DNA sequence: TGTGCCAGCAGTAGACCCAGGGAAACTAACTATGGCTACACCTTC. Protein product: CASSRPRETNYGYTF.

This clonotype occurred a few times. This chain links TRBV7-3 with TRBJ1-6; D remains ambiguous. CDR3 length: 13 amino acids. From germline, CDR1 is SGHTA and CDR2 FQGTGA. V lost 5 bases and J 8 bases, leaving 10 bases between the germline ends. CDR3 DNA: TGTGCCAGCAGCCTTACAGTTGATTCACCCCTCCACTTT. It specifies CASSLTVDSPLHF. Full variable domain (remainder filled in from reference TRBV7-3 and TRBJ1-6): GAGVSQTPSNKVTEKGKYVELRCDPISGHTALYWYRQSLGQGPEFLIYFQGTGAADDSGLPNDRFFAVRPEGSVSTLKIQRTERGDSAVYLCASSLTVDSPLHFGNGTRLTVT.

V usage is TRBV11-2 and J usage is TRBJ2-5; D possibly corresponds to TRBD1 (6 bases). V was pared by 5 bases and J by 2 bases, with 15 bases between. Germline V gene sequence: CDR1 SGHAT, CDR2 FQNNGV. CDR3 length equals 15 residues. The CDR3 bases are TGTGCCAGCAGCCCCCAGGGGTTTGGGCAAGAGACCCAGTACTTC. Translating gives CASSPQGFGQETQYF.

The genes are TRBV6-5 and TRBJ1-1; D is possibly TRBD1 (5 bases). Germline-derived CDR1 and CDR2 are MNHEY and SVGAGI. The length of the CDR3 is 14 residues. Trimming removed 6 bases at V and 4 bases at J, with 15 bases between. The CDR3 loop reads CASRRAGWATEAFF. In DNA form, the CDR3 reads TGTGCCAGCAGACGTGCAGGGTGGGCCACTGAAGCTTTCTTT.

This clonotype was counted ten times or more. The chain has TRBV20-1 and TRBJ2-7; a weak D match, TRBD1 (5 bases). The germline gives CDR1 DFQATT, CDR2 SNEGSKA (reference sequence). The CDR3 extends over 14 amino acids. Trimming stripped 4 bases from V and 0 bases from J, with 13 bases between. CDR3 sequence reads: CSAKARAGSYEQYF. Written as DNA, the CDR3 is TGCAGTGCTAAAGCCAGGGCTGGCTCCTACGAGCAGTACTTC.

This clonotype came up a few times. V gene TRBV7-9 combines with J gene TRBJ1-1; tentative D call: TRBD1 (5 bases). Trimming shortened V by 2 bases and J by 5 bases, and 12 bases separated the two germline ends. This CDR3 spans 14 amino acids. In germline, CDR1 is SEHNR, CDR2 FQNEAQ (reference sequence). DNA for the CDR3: TGTGCCAGCAGCTTAATCCAGGGACGTACTGAAGCTTTCTTT. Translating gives CASSLIQGRTEAFF.

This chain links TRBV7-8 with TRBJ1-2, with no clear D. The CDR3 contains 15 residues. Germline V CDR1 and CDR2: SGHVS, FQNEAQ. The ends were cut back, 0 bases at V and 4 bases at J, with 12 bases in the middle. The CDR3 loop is CASSLAPQPGYGYTF. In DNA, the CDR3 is TGTGCCAGCAGCTTAGCGCCACAGCCTGGCTATGGCTACACCTTC.